This T cell receptor (beta chain) was identified in a study of regulatory T cells in long-lasting Graves disease. To make TCR beta libraries, researchers used iRepertoire HTBI primers and Arm-PCR of CDR3 regions. Using its own MiXCR run on the multiplex PCR reads, TCRdb lists one record per CDR3 protein. The sample holds about 470,000 distinct CDR3 sequences; 20% to 25% are singletons and the top ten take about 8.3%. Between the trimmed V and J ends, which lost 6 bases and 7 bases, there was a span of 19 bases. This CDR3 spans 15 amino acids. Germline lookup yields CDR1 MDHEN and CDR2 SYDVKM. Stated time point: persistent/refractory GD, antithyroid drugs over 5 years with positive TRAb. Construction of the TCR library relied on RNA isolated from PBMCs. In this sample, this clonotype turned up many times.

The receptor comes from a female donor with Graves disease. The V and J genes are TRBV28 and TRBJ1-5; D might be TRBD1 (6 bases). The sample in question was peripheral blood mononuclear cells (PBMCs), obtained when the disease was refractory, from a patient treated with antithyroid drugs. The CDR3 coding sequence is TGTGCCAGCAGCCTATCACAGGGTCTGGCGCAGCCCCAGCATTTT. Protein product: CASSLSQGLAQPQHF.